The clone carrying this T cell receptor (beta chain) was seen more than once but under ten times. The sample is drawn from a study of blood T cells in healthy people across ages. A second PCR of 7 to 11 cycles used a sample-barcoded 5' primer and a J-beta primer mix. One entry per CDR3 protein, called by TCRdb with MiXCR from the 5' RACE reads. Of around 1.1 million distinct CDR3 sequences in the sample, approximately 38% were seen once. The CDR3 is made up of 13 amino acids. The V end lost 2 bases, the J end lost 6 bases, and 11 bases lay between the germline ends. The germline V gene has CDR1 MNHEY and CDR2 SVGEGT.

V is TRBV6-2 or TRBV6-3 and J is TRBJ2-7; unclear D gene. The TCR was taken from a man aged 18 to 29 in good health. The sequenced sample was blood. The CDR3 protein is CASSYGAPLEQYF. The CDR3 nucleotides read TGTGCCAGCAGTTACGGCGCGCCCCTCGAGCAGTACTTC.